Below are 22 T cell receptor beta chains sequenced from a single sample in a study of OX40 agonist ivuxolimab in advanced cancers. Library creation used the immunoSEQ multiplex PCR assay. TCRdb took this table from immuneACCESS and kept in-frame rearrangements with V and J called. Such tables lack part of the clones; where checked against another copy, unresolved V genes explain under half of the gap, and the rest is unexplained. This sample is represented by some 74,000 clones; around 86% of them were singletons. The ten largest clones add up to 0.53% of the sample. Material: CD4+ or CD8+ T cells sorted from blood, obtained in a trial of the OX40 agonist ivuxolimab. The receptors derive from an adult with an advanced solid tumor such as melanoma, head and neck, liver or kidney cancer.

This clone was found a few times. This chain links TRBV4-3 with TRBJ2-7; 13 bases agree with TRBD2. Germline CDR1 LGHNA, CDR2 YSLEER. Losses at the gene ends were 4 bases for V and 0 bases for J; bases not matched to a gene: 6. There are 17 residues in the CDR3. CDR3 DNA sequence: TGCGCCAGCAGCCGGGGACTAGCGGGGCCCAGCTCCTACGAGCAGTACTTC. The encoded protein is CASSRGLAGPSSYEQYF.

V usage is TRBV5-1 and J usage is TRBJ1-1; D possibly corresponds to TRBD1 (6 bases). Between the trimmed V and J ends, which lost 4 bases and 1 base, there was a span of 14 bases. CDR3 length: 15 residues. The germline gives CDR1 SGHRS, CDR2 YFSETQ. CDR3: CASSGGPGANTEAFF. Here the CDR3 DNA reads TGCGCCAGCAGCGGGGGGCCGGGGGCGAACACTGAAGCTTTCTTT. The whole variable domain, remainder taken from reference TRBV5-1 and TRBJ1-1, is KAGVTQTPRYLIKTRGQQVTLSCSPISGHRSVSWYQQTPGQGLQFLFEYFSETQRNKGNFPGRFSGRQFSNSRSEMNVSTLELGDSALYLCASSGGPGANTEAFFGQGTRLTVV.

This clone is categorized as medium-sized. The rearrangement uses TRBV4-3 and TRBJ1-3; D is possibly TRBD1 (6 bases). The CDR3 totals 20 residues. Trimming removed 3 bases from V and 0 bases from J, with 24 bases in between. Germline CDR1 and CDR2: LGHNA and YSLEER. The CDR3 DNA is TGCGCCAGCAGCCACTCGATTCCCGGGACAATAGATTCCTCTGGAAACACCATATATTTT. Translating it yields CASSHSIPGTIDSSGNTIYF.

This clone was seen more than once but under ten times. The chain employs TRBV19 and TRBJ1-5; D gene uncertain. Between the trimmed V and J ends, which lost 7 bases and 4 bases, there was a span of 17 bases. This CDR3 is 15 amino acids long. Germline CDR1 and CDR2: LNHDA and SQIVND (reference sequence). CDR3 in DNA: TGTGCCAGTACCCCGGGAGGAGTCCCGAATCAGCCCCAGCATTTT. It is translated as CASTPGGVPNQPQHF.

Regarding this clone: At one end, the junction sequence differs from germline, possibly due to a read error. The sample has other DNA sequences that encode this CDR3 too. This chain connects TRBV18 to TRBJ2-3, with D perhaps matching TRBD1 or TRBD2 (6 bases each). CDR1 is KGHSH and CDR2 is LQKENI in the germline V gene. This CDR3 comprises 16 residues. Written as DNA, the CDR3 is TGTGCTAGCTCACCATGGGGGGCTTCTAGCACAGATACGCAGTATTTT. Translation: CASSPWGASSTDTQYF.

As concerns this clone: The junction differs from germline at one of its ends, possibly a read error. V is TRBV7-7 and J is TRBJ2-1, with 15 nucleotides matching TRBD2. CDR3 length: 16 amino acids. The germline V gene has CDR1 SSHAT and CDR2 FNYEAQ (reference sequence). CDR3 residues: CASSFGLAGGDNEQFF. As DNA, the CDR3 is TGTGCTAGCAGCTTCGGACTAGCGGGAGGGGATAATGAGCAGTTCTTC.

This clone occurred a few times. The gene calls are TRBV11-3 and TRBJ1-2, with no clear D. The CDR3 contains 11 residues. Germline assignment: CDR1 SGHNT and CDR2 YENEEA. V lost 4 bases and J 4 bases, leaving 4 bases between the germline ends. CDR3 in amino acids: CASSSGYGYTF. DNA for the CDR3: TGTGCCAGCAGCTCGGGCTATGGCTACACCTTC.

The CDR3 nucleotides are TGTGCCAGCAGCTTCCGGACTAGCGGGGTGTTCCGGGACAATGAGCAGTTCTTC. Translated, it gives CASSFRTSGVFRDNEQFF. The chain has TRBV7-2 and TRBJ2-1, with TRBD2 matching over 12 bases. V was clipped by 3 bases and J by 5 bases; unmatched bases: 11. This CDR3 is built from 18 residues. Germline CDR1 reads SGHTA; CDR2 reads FQGNSA.

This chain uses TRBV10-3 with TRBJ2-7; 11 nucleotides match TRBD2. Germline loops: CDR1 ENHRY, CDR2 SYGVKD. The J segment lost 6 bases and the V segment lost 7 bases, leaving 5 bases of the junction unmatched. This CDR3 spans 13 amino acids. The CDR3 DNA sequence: TGTGCCATCACCGTAGCGGGAGGGCGCGAGCAGTACTTC. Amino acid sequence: CAITVAGGREQYF.

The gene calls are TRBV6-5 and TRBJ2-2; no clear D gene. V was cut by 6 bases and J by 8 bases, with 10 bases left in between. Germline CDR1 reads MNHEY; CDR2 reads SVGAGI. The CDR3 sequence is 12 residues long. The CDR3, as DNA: TGTGCCAGCAGCCCCTTCAGGGGGGAGCTGTTTTTT. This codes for CASSPFRGELFF.

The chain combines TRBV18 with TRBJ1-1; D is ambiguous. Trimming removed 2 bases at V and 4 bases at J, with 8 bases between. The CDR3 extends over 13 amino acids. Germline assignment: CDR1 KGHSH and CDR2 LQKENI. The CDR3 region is CASSPGFSTEAFF. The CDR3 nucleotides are TGTGCCAGCTCACCAGGGTTCAGCACTGAAGCTTTCTTT.

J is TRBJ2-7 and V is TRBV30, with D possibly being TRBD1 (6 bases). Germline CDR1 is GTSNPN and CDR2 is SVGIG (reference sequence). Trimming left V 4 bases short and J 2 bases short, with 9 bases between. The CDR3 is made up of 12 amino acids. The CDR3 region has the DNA TGTGCCTGGAAAAAGGGGGCCTACGAGCAGTACTTC. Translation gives CAWKKGAYEQYF.

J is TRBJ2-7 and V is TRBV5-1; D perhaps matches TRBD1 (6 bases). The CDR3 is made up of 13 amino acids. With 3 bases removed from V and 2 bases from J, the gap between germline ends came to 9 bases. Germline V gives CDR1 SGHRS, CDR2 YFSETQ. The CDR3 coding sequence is TGCGCCAGCAGCTCGGGACAAACCTACGAGCAGTACTTC. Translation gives CASSSGQTYEQYF.

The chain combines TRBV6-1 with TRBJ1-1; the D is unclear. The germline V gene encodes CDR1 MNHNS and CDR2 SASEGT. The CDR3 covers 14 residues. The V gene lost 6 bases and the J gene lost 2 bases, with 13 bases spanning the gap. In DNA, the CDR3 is TGTGCCAGCAGCTTTAGTGGGGTTAACACTGAAGCTTTCTTT. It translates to CASSFSGVNTEAFF.

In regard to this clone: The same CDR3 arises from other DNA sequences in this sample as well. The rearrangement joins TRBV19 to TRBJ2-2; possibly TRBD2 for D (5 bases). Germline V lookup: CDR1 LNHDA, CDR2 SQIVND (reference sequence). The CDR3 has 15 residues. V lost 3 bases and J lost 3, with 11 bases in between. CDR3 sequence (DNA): TGTGCCAGTAGTATCGGAGGTTGGGACACCGGGGAGCTGTTTTTT. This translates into CASSIGGWDTGELFF.

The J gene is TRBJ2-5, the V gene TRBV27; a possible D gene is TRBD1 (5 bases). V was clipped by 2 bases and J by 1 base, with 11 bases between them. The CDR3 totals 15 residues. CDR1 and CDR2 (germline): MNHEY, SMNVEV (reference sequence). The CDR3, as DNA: TGTGCCAGCAGTTTAACGTCCAGGGCCCAAGAGACCCAGTACTTC. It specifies CASSLTSRAQETQYF.

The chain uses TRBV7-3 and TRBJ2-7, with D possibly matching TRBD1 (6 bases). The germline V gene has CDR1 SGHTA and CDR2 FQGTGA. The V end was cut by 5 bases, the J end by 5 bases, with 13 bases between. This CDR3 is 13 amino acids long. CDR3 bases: TGTGCCAGCAGCACGAGTACAGGGAACGAGCAGTACTTC. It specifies CASSTSTGNEQYF.

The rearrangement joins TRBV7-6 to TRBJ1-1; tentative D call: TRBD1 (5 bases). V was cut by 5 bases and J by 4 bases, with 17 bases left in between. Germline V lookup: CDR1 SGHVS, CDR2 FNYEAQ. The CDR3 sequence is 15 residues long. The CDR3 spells CASSPSWGRVTEAFF. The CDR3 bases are TGTGCCAGCAGCCCCTCGTGGGGCAGGGTCACTGAAGCTTTCTTT.

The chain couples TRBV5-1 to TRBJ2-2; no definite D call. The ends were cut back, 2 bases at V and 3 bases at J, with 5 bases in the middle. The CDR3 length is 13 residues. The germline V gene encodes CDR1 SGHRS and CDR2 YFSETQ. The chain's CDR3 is CASSFSDTGELFF. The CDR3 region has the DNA TGCGCCAGCAGCTTTTCGGACACCGGGGAGCTGTTTTTT.

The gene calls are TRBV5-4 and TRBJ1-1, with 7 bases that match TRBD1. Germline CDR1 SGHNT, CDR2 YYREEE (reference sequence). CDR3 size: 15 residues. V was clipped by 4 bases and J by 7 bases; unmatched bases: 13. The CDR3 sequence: CASSRMTGQGSEAFF. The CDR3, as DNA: TGTGCCAGCAGCAGAATGACAGGGCAGGGGAGTGAAGCTTTCTTT.

The CDR3 loop is CASSLVGGHETQYF. The CDR3 DNA reads as TGCGCCAGCAGCTTGGTGGGGGGCCATGAGACCCAGTACTTC. This chain joins TRBV5-1 and TRBJ2-5; D tentatively reads TRBD1 or TRBD2 (6 bases each). This CDR3 is built from 14 residues. Per germline, CDR1 SGHRS and CDR2 YFSETQ. V was shortened by 0 bases and J by 5 bases, with 11 bases between the two germline ends. Full variable domain (rest looked up from reference TRBV5-1 and TRBJ2-5): KAGVTQTPRYLIKTRGQQVTLSCSPISGHRSVSWYQQTPGQGLQFLFEYFSETQRNKGNFPGRFSGRQFSNSRSEMNVSTLELGDSALYLCASSLVGGHETQYFGPGTRLLVL.

DNA of the CDR3: TGTGCCAGCAGCCCAAGGCGGGCGGTCCCTGAAGCTTTCTTT. Encoded protein: CASSPRRAVPEAFF. The chain links TRBV7-2 to TRBJ1-1, with no clear D. Germline CDR1 SGHTA, CDR2 FQGNSA. The CDR3 is 14 amino acids. Deletions cut 5 bases from V and 6 bases from J, with 16 bases between. The full variable domain, its missing parts supplied by reference TRBV7-2 and TRBJ1-1, is GAGVSQSPSNKVTEKGKDVELRCDPISGHTALYWYRQSLGQGLEFLIYFQGNSAPDKSGLPSDRFSAERTGGSVSTLTIQRTQQEDSAVYLCASSPRRAVPEAFFGQGTRLTVV.